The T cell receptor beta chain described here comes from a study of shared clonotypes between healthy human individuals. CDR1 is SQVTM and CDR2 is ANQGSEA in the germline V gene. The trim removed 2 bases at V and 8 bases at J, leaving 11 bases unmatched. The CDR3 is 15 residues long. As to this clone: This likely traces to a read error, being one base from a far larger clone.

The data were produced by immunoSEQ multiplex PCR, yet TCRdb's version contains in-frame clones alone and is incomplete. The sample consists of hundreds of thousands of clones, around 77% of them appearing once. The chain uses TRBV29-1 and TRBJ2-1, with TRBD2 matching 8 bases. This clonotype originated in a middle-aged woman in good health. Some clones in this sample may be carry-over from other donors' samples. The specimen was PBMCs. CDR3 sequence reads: CSVERSGGLIDEQFF. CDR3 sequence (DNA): TGCAGCGTTGAACGATCGGGGGGGCTGATCGATGAGCAGTTCTTC.